This entry concerns a single T cell receptor beta chain. No antigen is known for it. The entry originates in a study of cytomegalovirus exposure and HLA in healthy donors. Regarding the study as a whole: Judged likely to be a sequencing artifact was a cluster of highly shared sequence variants. In a later analysis, HLA-associated TCR beta chains were more clonally expanded than equally common others. V- and J-gene trimming in TCR beta was tied to a missense DCLRE1C variant by an analysis performed later. In a later analysis, specific HLA alleles were associated with about 18,000 TCR beta sequences at a 0.05 false discovery rate.

Germline V gene sequence: CDR1 SGHNT, CDR2 YYREEE (reference sequence). Deletions cut 4 bases from V and 2 bases from J, with 18 bases between. The CDR3 contains 17 residues. Primers: 60 Vbeta forward and 13 Jbeta reverse. Assay used: immunoSEQ multiplex PCR; TCRdb lists only in-frame clones, some missing. The sample contains roughly 69,000 clones, approximately 80% of which appear only once. The sequence was obtained from a man between 18 and 35 years old in good health and CMV-seronegative. This rearrangement joins TRBV5-4 to TRBJ2-2; a weak D match, TRBD1 (5 bases). Source material: PBMCs. The chain's CDR3 is CASSQGGGRANTGELFF. CDR3 nucleotide sequence: TGTGCCAGCAGCCAGGGCGGTGGCAGGGCTAACACCGGGGAGCTGTTTTTT. Drawing the rest from reference TRBV5-4 and TRBJ2-2, the complete variable domain is ETGVTQSPTHLIKTRGQQVTLRCSSQSGHNTVSWYQQALGQGPQFIFQYYREEENGRGNFPPRFSGLQFPNYSSELNVNALELDDSALYLCASSQGGGRANTGELFFGEGSRLTVL.